This T cell receptor beta chain was identified in a study of cytomegalovirus exposure and HLA in healthy donors. With 60 Vbeta and 13 Jbeta primers, the PCR was carried out. Profiled with immunoSEQ multiplex PCR; TCRdb holds only in-frame clones, not every one. The sample includes 160,000 or so clones, over 80% of them seen just once. V gave up 7 bases and J gave up 3 bases; unmatched junction bases: 10. The length of the CDR3 is 16 residues. Germline-derived CDR1 and CDR2 are MRHNA and SNTAGT. At collection, donors were nominally healthy, but unrecorded immune exposures were probable. The sample comprised PBMCs. The chain carries TRBV6-4 and TRBJ2-7; TRBD2 aligns across 12 bases. The TCR sequence derives from a woman under 30 in good health and CMV-seronegative. The CDR3 is CASNRLAGEPYYEQYF. CDR3 DNA sequence: TGTGCCAGCAATAGACTAGCGGGGGAGCCTTACTACGAGCAGTACTTC.